These 14 T cell receptor beta chains were all obtained from the same sample, sequenced in a study of patients and donors after allogeneic stem cell transplantation (dated by TCRdb to 2019 to 2021). The receptor library was made with RT-PCR. The data were produced on a NextSeq 550. TCRdb reran the public reads through fastp at Q25 and MiXCR, keeping productive beta chains. Each entry is one CDR3 protein sequence, shown with its most common DNA and genes. In all, the sample holds 70,000 or so distinct CDR3 sequences, and 26% of those were seen once. Jointly, the top ten make up about 30% of the sample. Sequenced: blood, either unsorted or a sorted T cell fraction (not recorded which). These receptors all stem from a human donor who was either an allogeneic HSCT recipient or a stem cell or donor lymphocyte infusion donor (not recorded which). It is not recorded whose cells these are; they may come from a transplant donor.

CDR3 residues: CASSQIGGEQFF. CDR3 sequence (DNA): TGTGCCAGCAGCCAAATAGGGGGTGAGCAGTTCTTC. V usage is TRBV3-1 and J usage is TRBJ2-1; D is perhaps TRBD1 (6 bases). CDR1 is LGHDT and CDR2 is YNNKEL in the germline V gene (reference sequence). Trimming took off 2 bases at V and 9 bases at J, with 8 bases between the two ends. The CDR3 is made up of 12 amino acids.

This clonotype was detected only a few times. CDR3 loop: CASSPRQPHSTNYGYTF. In nucleotides, the CDR3 is TGTGCCAGCAGCCCCCGACAGCCACATTCGACTAACTATGGCTACACCTTC. The gene calls are TRBV7-8 and TRBJ1-2; D may be TRBD1 (5 bases). Germline loops: CDR1 SGHVS, CDR2 FQNEAQ. Between the trimmed V and J ends, which lost 5 bases and 0 bases, there was a span of 19 bases. This CDR3 spans 17 amino acids.

This chain links TRBV6-2 or TRBV6-3 with TRBJ2-1, with 9 positions matching TRBD2. CDR3 length: 16 residues. The V gene's germline CDR1 is MNHEY and CDR2 SVGEGT. V lost 6 bases to trimming and J lost 1 base; unmatched junction nucleotides: 7. As DNA, the CDR3 is TGTGCCAGCAGAGATCAAAGCGGGAGGTCCTACAATGAGCAGTTCTTC. Translation gives CASRDQSGRSYNEQFF.

The table lists this clonotype with many counts. This chain uses TRBV29-1 with TRBJ1-5, with TRBD1 as a possible D gene (5 bases). Trimming removed 4 bases from V and 7 bases from J, with 11 bases in between. Germline CDR1 SQVTM, CDR2 ANQGSEA. The CDR3 is 12 residues long. In DNA form, the CDR3 reads TGCAGCGTTGGGGCAGGGAACCAGCCCCAGCATTTT. It encodes CSVGAGNQPQHF.

The sample holds a few counts of this clonotype. V usage is TRBV7-9 and J usage is TRBJ1-3, with D uncertain. The germline CDR1 and CDR2 sequences are SEHNR and FQNEAQ (reference sequence). The V end lost 5 bases, the J end lost 4 bases, and 12 bases lay between the germline ends. The CDR3 covers 14 residues. The CDR3 sequence is CASSRLERGNTIYF. In nucleotides, the CDR3 is TGTGCCAGCAGCCGTCTTGAGAGGGGAAACACCATATATTTT.

V and J are TRBV3-1 and TRBJ2-7, with TRBD2 identical over 10 bases. This CDR3 region has 17 residues. CDR1 is LGHDT and CDR2 is YNNKEL in the germline V gene (reference sequence). The V segment lost 4 bases and the J segment 1 base; nucleotides outside the gene matches: 10. The CDR3 DNA sequence: TGTGCCAGCAGCCTCCGCAATCGGACTAGCGGATCCTACGAGCAGTACTTC. This gives the protein CASSLRNRTSGSYEQYF.

There are a few counts of this clonotype. The rearrangement links TRBV3-1 to TRBJ1-2; D is uncertain. V gave up 2 bases and J gave up 4 bases, with 11 bases separating them. CDR1 and CDR2 (germline): LGHDT, YNNKEL (reference sequence). There are 14 residues in the CDR3. DNA for the CDR3: TGTGCCAGCAGCCAATGGGGAACAGCCTATGGCTACACCTTC. Its protein is CASSQWGTAYGYTF.

This clonotype was seen only a few times. This sequence joins TRBV10-3 and TRBJ1-4; no firm D call. V lost 8 bases to trimming and J lost 0 bases, with 7 bases between them. CDR1 and CDR2 (germline): ENHRY, SYGVKD. CDR3 length equals 13 residues. DNA for the CDR3: TGTGCCATCGGAGTCTCAACTAATGAAAAACTGTTTTTT. Translating it yields CAIGVSTNEKLFF.

This clonotype was picked up a small number of times. The chain uses TRBV27 and TRBJ1-2, with D uncertain. In germline, CDR1 is MNHEY, CDR2 SMNVEV (reference sequence). V was cut by 4 bases and J by 0 bases, with 9 bases left in between. The CDR3 consists of 14 residues. The CDR3: CASSSRVSNYGYTF. For the CDR3, the DNA is TGTGCCAGCAGTTCTAGGGTGTCTAACTATGGCTACACCTTC.

This clonotype appeared a few times. V usage is TRBV4-3 and J usage is TRBJ2-3; D might be TRBD2 (5 bases). The CDR3 length is 15 residues. The germline V and J ends were trimmed by 4 bases and 5 bases, with 16 bases remaining between them. Germline assignment: CDR1 LGHNA and CDR2 YSLEER. Here the CDR3 reads CASSPKYGELDTQYF. DNA of the CDR3: TGCGCCAGCAGCCCAAAATACGGGGAGCTAGATACGCAGTATTTT.

In its sample, this clonotype was seen a few times. The chain carries TRBV9 and TRBJ1-5; D uncertain. Germline V CDR1 and CDR2: SGDLS, YYNGEE. V lost 0 bases and J lost 1, with 8 bases in between. CDR3 length equals 15 residues. Written as DNA, the CDR3 is TGTGCCAGCAGCGTAGCGCCGGGAAGCAATCAGCCCCAGCATTTT. Residues: CASSVAPGSNQPQHF.

This clonotype has just a few counts. The chain employs TRBV6-2 or TRBV6-3 and TRBJ1-1; D not resolved. The CDR3 totals 14 residues. CDR1 MNHEY and CDR2 SVGEGT come from the germline V gene. V dropped 6 bases and J dropped 1 base, with 12 bases sitting between them. The CDR3 sequence is CASRNDLRNTEAFF. As DNA, the CDR3 is TGTGCCAGCAGGAACGACCTACGGAACACTGAAGCTTTCTTT.

This chain uses TRBV7-9 with TRBJ2-5, with a tentative D call TRBD2 (5 bases). This CDR3 comprises 12 residues. V was pared by 5 bases and J by 5 bases, with 9 bases between. Germline V gene data show CDR1 as SEHNR and CDR2 as FQNEAQ (reference sequence). The CDR3 loop is CASSPRGETQYF. The CDR3 coding sequence is TGTGCCAGCAGCCCAAGAGGGGAGACCCAGTACTTC.

The V call is TRBV6-6, the J call TRBJ1-1; the D is unclear. This CDR3 contains 15 residues. Per germline, CDR1 MNHNY and CDR2 SVGAGI (reference sequence). V lost 0 bases to trimming and J lost 0 bases, with 8 bases between them. Written as DNA, the CDR3 is TGTGCCAGCAGTTACTCGAAGTCTGTGAACACTGAAGCTTTCTTT. Translation gives CASSYSKSVNTEAFF.